This T cell receptor (beta chain) was recovered during a study of cytotoxic CD8 clonotypes in ibrutinib-treated CLL. Study overall: Researchers reported over 9 relapsed/refractory and some 14 treatment-naive patients, 17 to 18 of them IGHV unmutated.

CDR1 MDHEN and CDR2 SYDVKM come from the germline V gene. CDR3 length equals 14 residues. The V and J ends lost 8 bases and 2 bases respectively, with 12 bases between them. As input for TCR beta libraries, roughly 2.1 micrograms of genomic DNA came from cryopreserved PBMCs. Findings of the study overall: Relative to age-matched healthy donors, clonality at baseline was higher, and it tracked circulating CD8+ T-cell counts.

Sequencing sought depths of 1 in 200,000 to 1 in 1 million T cells. Clones were read by immunoSEQ multiplex PCR, and TCRdb kept only the in-frame ones, dropping some. The repertoire has 12,000 or so clones, approximately 85% of them found once; the top ten carry 22%. On this clone: Its antigen is as yet unknown.

Source: PBMCs, taken at disease progression, from a patient treated with ibrutinib. V and J are TRBV28 and TRBJ2-2; D is ambiguous. This TCR was recovered from a human donor with chronic lymphocytic leukemia. The CDR3 reads CASASGTNTGELFF. Here the CDR3 DNA reads TGTGCCAGCGCCTCGGGCACCAACACCGGGGAGCTGTTTTTT.